This TCR beta chain came from a study of T cells in Graves' hyperthyroidism and ophthalmopathy. General study points: In the blood, most expanded thyroid clonotypes above 0.001 appeared as well. A 13 V-J model separated ophthalmopathy from stable hyperthyroidism. The model forecast ophthalmopathy, anticipating it by a median about six months before onset.

Germline assignment: CDR1 DFQATT and CDR2 SNEGSKA (reference sequence). The CDR3 runs 16 residues. The ends lost 6 bases at V and 7 bases at J; junction bases unmatched: 10. The sample holds a few counts of this clonotype. Its matching antigen is unknown. Isolation of PBMCs was performed on 8.5 to 10 ml fresh peripheral blood. Researchers took RNA transcripts and amplified the TCR beta CDR3 regions from them. HTBI primers were the set used in a first-round RT-PCR of the TCR CDR3. TCRdb reprocessed the multiplex PCR reads with MiXCR, giving one entry per CDR3 protein. This sample has some 350,000 distinct CDR3 sequences, with roughly 15% found just once.

The TCR was taken from a woman aged 55-70 years with Graves' ophthalmopathy. Sequencing was done on a sample of blood. The V call is TRBV20-1, the J call TRBJ2-1; 15 bases are a match to TRBD2. The CDR3 spells CSANPGLAGGINEQFF. In DNA form, the CDR3 reads TGCAGTGCAAACCCGGGACTAGCGGGAGGCATTAATGAGCAGTTCTTC.